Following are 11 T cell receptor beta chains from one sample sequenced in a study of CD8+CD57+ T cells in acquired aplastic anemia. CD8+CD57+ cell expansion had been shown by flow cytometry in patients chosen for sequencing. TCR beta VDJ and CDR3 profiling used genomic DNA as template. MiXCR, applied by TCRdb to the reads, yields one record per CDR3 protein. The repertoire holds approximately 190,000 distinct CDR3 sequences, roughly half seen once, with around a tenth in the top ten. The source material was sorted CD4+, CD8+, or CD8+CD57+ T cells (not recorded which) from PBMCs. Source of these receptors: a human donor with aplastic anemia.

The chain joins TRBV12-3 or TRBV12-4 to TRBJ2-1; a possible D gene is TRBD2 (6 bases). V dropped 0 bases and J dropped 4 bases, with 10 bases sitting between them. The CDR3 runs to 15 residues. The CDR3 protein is CASSLAGGEYNEQFF. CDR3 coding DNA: TGTGCCAGCAGTTTAGCGGGAGGAGAGTACAATGAGCAGTTCTTC.

In DNA form, the CDR3 reads TGCAGCGTCTCCCCGGGGGGGAGCACAGATACGCAGTATTTT. As protein: CSVSPGGSTDTQYF. This sequence joins TRBV29-1 and TRBJ2-3; 8 bases match TRBD2. The CDR3 runs to 14 residues. V shed 6 bases, J shed 0 bases, and the junction held 5 bases outside the gene matches. CDR1 and CDR2 (germline): SQVTM, ANQGSEA.

CDR3: CATSDSGATNEKLFF. In nucleotides, the CDR3 is TGTGCCACCAGTGATTCTGGGGCAACTAATGAAAAACTGTTTTTT. The V and J genes are TRBV24-1 and TRBJ1-4, with D unresolved. With 2 bases removed from V and 0 bases from J, the gap between germline ends came to 6 bases. The germline V gene has CDR1 KGHDR and CDR2 SFDVKD. CDR3 length: 15 residues.

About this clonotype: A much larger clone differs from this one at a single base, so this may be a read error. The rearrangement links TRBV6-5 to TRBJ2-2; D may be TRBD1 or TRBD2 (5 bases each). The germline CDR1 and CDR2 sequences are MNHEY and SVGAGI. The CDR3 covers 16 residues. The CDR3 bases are TGTGCCAGCAGTCACTCGTTCCAGGGACGAGGCCTACAGCTGTTTTTT. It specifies CASSHSFQGRGLQLFF.

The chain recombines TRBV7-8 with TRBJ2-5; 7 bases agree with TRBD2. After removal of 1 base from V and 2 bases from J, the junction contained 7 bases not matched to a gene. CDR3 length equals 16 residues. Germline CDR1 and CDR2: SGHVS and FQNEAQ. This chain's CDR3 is CASSLVTSLIQETQYF. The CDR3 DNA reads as TGTGCCAGCAGCTTAGTGACTAGCTTAATACAAGAGACCCAGTACTTC.

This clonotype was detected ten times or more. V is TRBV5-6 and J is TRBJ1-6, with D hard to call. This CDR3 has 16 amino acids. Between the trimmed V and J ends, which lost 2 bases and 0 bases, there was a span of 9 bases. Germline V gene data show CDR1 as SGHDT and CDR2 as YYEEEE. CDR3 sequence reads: CASSLSWSSYNSPLHF. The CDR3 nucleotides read TGTGCCAGCAGCTTATCCTGGAGCTCCTATAATTCACCCCTCCACTTT. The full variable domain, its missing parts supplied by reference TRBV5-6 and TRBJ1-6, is DAGVTQSPTHLIKTRGQQVTLRCSPKSGHDTVSWYQQALGQGPQFIFQYYEEEERQRGNFPDRFSGHQFPNYSSELNVNALLLGDSALYLCASSLSWSSYNSPLHFGNGTRLTVT.

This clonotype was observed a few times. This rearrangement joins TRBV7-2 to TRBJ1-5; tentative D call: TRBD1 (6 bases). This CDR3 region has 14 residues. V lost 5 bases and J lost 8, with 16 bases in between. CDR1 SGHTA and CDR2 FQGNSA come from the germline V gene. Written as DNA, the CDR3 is TGTGCCAGCAGCCACGGACAGTTTTGGGAGCCCCAGCATTTT. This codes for CASSHGQFWEPQHF.

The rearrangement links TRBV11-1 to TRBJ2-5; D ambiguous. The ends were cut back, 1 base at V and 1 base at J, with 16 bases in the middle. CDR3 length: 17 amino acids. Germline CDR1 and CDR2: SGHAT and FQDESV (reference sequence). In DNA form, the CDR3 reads TGTGCCAGCAGCTTAGTTGTCGTCTCGGTCTCCCAAGAGACCCAGTACTTC. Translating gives CASSLVVVSVSQETQYF.

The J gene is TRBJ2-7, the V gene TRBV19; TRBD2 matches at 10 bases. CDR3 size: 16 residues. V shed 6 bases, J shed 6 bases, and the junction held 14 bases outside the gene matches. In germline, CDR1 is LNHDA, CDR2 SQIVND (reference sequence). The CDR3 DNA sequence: TGTGCCAGTAGCCCCCACGGAGCGGGAGGGCCCAGCGAGCAGTACTTC. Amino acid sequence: CASSPHGAGGPSEQYF.

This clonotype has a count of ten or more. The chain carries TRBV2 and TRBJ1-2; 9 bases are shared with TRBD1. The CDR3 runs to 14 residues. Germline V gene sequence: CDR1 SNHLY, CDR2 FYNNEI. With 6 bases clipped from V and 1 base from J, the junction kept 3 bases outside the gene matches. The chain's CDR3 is CASRGTGLNYGYTF. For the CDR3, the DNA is TGTGCCAGCAGAGGGACAGGGCTTAACTATGGCTACACCTTC. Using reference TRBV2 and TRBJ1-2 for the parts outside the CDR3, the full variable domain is EPEVTQTPSHQVTQMGQEVILRCVPISNHLYFYWYRQILGQKVEFLVSFYNNEISEKSEIFDDQFSVERPDGSNFTLKIRSTKLEDSAMYFCASRGTGLNYGYTFGSGTRLTVV.

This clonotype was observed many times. This CDR3 reads CASSLEGGRGTGELFF. The CDR3 nucleotides read TGTGCCAGCAGCTTAGAGGGGGGCCGGGGCACCGGGGAGCTGTTTTTT. The chain employs TRBV7-8 and TRBJ2-2; the D gene could be TRBD1 or TRBD2 (6 bases each). The CDR3 spans 16 residues. V was cut by 1 base and J by 4 bases, with 13 bases left in between. Germline V gene data show CDR1 as SGHVS and CDR2 as FQNEAQ.